What follows are 8 T cell receptor beta chains derived from one specimen sequenced in a study of spatial heterogeneity in lung cancer. MiXCR was run by TCRdb on the 5' RACE reads, yielding one entry per CDR3 protein. The table includes around 110,000 distinct CDR3 sequences, about 12% detected once. Time point given: blood at routine non-recurrence follow-up after resection. From tumor, nontumor lung or frozen PBMC, whole RNA was taken unsorted for sequencing. The sample consisted of PBMCs, taken at follow-up. Receptor source: a male donor with early-stage non-small cell lung cancer.

The chain is built from TRBV12-3 or TRBV12-4 and TRBJ2-5; 8 nucleotides line up with TRBD2. V trimming: 3 bases; J trimming: 7 bases; junction bases outside the gene matches: 7. This CDR3 is 14 amino acids long. CDR3 protein: CASSLVSGGGTQYF. The CDR3 bases are TGTGCCAGCAGTTTGGTCAGCGGGGGCGGGACCCAGTACTTC.

The rearrangement links TRBV12-3 or TRBV12-4 to TRBJ2-5; no clear D. This CDR3 has 15 residues. The V end was cut by 6 bases, the J end by 1 base, with 15 bases between. In nucleotides, the CDR3 is TGTGCCAGCAGCATTCGACGAGGTTTCCAAGAGACCCAGTACTTC. Its protein is CASSIRRGFQETQYF.

This clonotype was recorded a few times. CDR3 residues: CSATDRDTEAFF. CDR3 DNA sequence: TGCAGTGCTACGGACAGGGACACTGAAGCTTTCTTT. The gene calls are TRBV20-1 and TRBJ1-1; 8 nucleotides agree with TRBD1. There are 12 residues in the CDR3. CDR1 DFQATT and CDR2 SNEGSKA come from the germline V gene (reference sequence). V shed 4 bases, J shed 3 bases, and the junction held 1 base outside the gene matches.

The sample holds many counts of this clonotype. V and J are TRBV11-2 and TRBJ2-5, with D possibly called TRBD1 or TRBD2 (7 bases each). The germline V gene has CDR1 SGHAT and CDR2 FQNNGV. The CDR3 spans 16 residues. Trimming pared 3 bases from V and 2 bases from J, leaving 16 bases between. CDR3 DNA: TGTGCCAGCAGCTTGCGACAGGGAGGGCTTCAAGAGACCCAGTACTTC. Protein: CASSLRQGGLQETQYF.

The sample holds many counts of this clonotype. The chain recombines TRBV28 with TRBJ2-1, with unresolved D. Trimming took 4 bases from V and 6 from J, leaving 16 bases between them. CDR3 length: 15 residues. The germline gives CDR1 MDHEN, CDR2 SYDVKM. In DNA form, the CDR3 reads TGTGCCAGCAGTTCCGGGCAAGACGCGAGCAATGAGCAGTTCTTC. Translation: CASSSGQDASNEQFF.

The chain employs TRBV29-1 and TRBJ2-1, with a possible D match to TRBD2 (5 bases). Germline V CDR1 and CDR2: SQVTM, ANQGSEA. This CDR3 has 16 residues. V was pared by 3 bases and J by 7 bases, with 22 bases between. As DNA, the CDR3 is TGCAGCGTTGATCCCCTAACAGACCACAGAGGGAATGAGCAGTTCTTC. It codes for CSVDPLTDHRGNEQFF.

This chain links TRBV4-3 with TRBJ2-7; TRBD2 might be the D (5 bases). CDR3 length: 14 residues. Per the germline V gene, CDR1 is LGHNA and CDR2 is YSLEER. V was trimmed by 1 base and J by 4 bases, leaving 11 bases between them. CDR3 region: CASSQAGEPYEQYF. CDR3 coding DNA: TGCGCCAGCAGCCAAGCCGGGGAACCGTACGAGCAGTACTTC.

Many counts were recorded for this clonotype. The J gene is TRBJ2-3, the V gene TRBV7-2, with 14 bases fitting TRBD2. V shed 5 bases, J shed 0 bases, and the junction held 4 bases outside the gene matches. Germline V gene lookup returns CDR1 SGHTA and CDR2 FQGNSA. The CDR3 has 17 amino acids. As DNA, the CDR3 is TGTGCCAGCAGCCCGGGACTAGCGGGAGCTAGCACAGATACGCAGTATTTT. It encodes CASSPGLAGASTDTQYF.